These T cell receptor beta chains were read from a single sample in a study of shared clonotypes between healthy human individuals. Data came from immunoSEQ multiplex PCR; TCRdb stores just in-frame clones and leaves some out. Of hundreds of thousands of clones listed, 92% are singletons. The sequencing sample was made of naive CD8+ T cells sorted from blood. These receptors all come from a man aged 25-45 years in good health. Each CDR3 is given without its conserved first and last residue.

V: TRBV19
J: TRBJ2-1
CDR3: ASSITPRTGVRWNEQF

V: TRBV4-1
J: TRBJ1-5
CDR3: ASSQVQATSNQPQH

V: TRBV7-9
J: TRBJ2-1
CDR3: ASSLESQGGEQF

V: TRBV19
J: TRBJ2-7
CDR3: ASSRGSASNAEQY

V: TRBV29-1
J: TRBJ2-3
CDR3: SVEYWDTDTQY

V: TRBV5-1
J: TRBJ2-2
CDR3: ASSLGLAGGAGELF

V: TRBV9
J: TRBJ2-3
CDR3: ASSESGSSDTQY

V: TRBV9
J: TRBJ1-2
CDR3: ASSDRVDGYT

V: TRBV29-1
J: TRBJ2-1
CDR3: SVDPLLNEQF

V: TRBV9
J: TRBJ2-1
CDR3: ASSPLGDFGNEQF

V: TRBV19
J: TRBJ2-7
CDR3: ASSMGQAYEQY

V: TRBV27
J: TRBJ2-3
CDR3: ASSFGLGWGTDTQY

V: TRBV11-2
J: TRBJ2-1
CDR3: ASSLVPGLAGGDNEQF

V: TRBV28
J: TRBJ2-5
CDR3: ASSFEWGGRETQY

V: TRBV15
J: TRBJ2-5
CDR3: ATSRDRGFGETQY

V: TRBV5-6
J: TRBJ2-5
CDR3: ASSLDGDRGETQY

V: TRBV7-9
J: TRBJ2-3
CDR3: ASSSERLGPDTQY

V: TRBV6-1
J: TRBJ2-7
CDR3: ASKPGLAEYEQY

V: TRBV7-9
J: TRBJ2-7
CDR3: ASSQGLSYEQY

V: TRBV4-1
J: TRBJ2-1
CDR3: ASSQPEGLPGNEQF

V: TRBV27
J: TRBJ2-6
CDR3: ASRTGGSGANVLT

V: TRBV29-1
J: TRBJ2-1
CDR3: SVESYNEQF

V: TRBV7-2
J: TRBJ2-1
CDR3: ASSSAQGRLREQF

V: TRBV28
J: TRBJ1-5
CDR3: ASSQGDKTSQPQH

V: TRBV6-5
J: TRBJ1-2
CDR3: ASSYSEPSYGYT

V: TRBV5-1
J: TRBJ2-1
CDR3: ASSLGQSGGDEQF

V: TRBV25-1
J: TRBJ2-3
CDR3: ASSDGASWTGTDTQY

V: TRBV6-1
J: TRBJ1-1
CDR3: ASSAGPAGAF

V: TRBV2
J: TRBJ1-3
CDR3: ASIGQRNTIY

V: TRBV7-9
J: TRBJ1-4
CDR3: ASSPAARGGEKLF

V: TRBV5-1
J: TRBJ2-7
CDR3: ASSRDGASYEQY

V: TRBV30
J: TRBJ1-5
CDR3: AWAAKGTVNQPQH

V: TRBV27
J: TRBJ2-2
CDR3: ASTLTGNTGELF

V: TRBV4-1
J: TRBJ2-1
CDR3: ASSQRTGVVDEQF

V: TRBV28
J: TRBJ2-7
CDR3: ASRLRSGTGYEQY

V: TRBV7-9
J: TRBJ1-1
CDR3: ASSLGDRNTEAF

V: TRBV6-6
J: TRBJ2-1
CDR3: ASSPGILYNEQF

V: TRBV4-1
J: TRBJ1-3
CDR3: ASSQVLRDGGNTIY

V: TRBV9
J: TRBJ1-5
CDR3: ASSPGGADQPQH

V: TRBV11-3
J: TRBJ2-1
CDR3: ASSPGQTNEQF

V: TRBV28
J: TRBJ2-5
CDR3: ASSSGQQVQETQY

V: TRBV5-1
J: TRBJ2-3
CDR3: ASSPRTSGSTDTQY

V: TRBV10-3
J: TRBJ2-5
CDR3: AASSEGETQY

V: TRBV29-1
J: TRBJ1-2
CDR3: SVQGQGAYGYT

V: TRBV5-4
J: TRBJ2-7
CDR3: ASSYTSGEAREQY

V: TRBV19
J: TRBJ2-7
CDR3: ASSIFSGGPYEQY

V: TRBV27
J: TRBJ1-5
CDR3: ASSLRGRRNQPQH

V: TRBV5-8
J: TRBJ2-7
CDR3: ASSLSSSSFYEQY

V: TRBV21-1
J: TRBJ1-1
CDR3: ASSKGRRSGDLWHEAF

V: TRBV30
J: TRBJ2-7
CDR3: AWLVRDGTYEQY

V: TRBV2
J: TRBJ2-5
CDR3: ASSGSILDPLRQETQY

V: TRBV9
J: TRBJ2-1
CDR3: ASSVAGLASGGNEQF

V: TRBV27
J: TRBJ1-4
CDR3: ASSPWTGANEKLF

V: TRBV6-1
J: TRBJ2-3
CDR3: ASSEDGPAAFFSTQY